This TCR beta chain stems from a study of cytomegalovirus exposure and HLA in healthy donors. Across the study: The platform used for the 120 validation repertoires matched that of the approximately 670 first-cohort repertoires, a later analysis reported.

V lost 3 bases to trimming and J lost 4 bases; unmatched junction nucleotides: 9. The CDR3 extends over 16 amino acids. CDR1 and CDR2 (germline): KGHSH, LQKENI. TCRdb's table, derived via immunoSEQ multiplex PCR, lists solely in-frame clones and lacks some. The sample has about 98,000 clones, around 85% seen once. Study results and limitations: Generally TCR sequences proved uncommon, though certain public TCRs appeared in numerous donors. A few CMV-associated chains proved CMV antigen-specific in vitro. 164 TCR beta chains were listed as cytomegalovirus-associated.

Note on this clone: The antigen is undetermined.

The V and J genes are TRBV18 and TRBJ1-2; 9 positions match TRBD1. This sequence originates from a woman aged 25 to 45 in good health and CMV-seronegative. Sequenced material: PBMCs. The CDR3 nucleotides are TGTGCCAGCTCACCTTTACGGACAGGGGACTTCTATGGCTACACCTTC. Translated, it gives CASSPLRTGDFYGYTF.